This T cell receptor beta chain was identified in a study of identical twins. Findings and limits, study-wide: Model-predicted out-of-frame TCR alpha sharing fell below observed values in monozygotic twins. Its conclusions, products of cross-sectional statistical analysis, did not come from following the same donors.

The table lists this clonotype with a few counts. What it binds is unknown. TCRdb used MiXCR to reprocess the 5' RACE reads, holding one entry per CDR3 protein. The sample has roughly 500,000 distinct CDR3 sequences; less than 25% are singletons. This CDR3 region has 13 residues. Deletions cut 10 bases from V and 3 bases from J, with 16 bases between. Looked up from germline, CDR1 is ENHRY and CDR2 is SYGVKD. The same data also went into a second study, on T cells expressing NK-cell markers. In that study: Several experiments employed an anti-gamma-delta TCR antibody to confine sorting to alpha-beta TCR T cells. Four of the donors also had these clonotypes leading their CD3+CD56-NKG2C+ fraction.

Sequenced material: CD4+ T cells sorted from blood. The J gene is TRBJ2-7, the V gene TRBV10-3; weak D call: TRBD2 (5 bases). The source of this sequence is a woman between 18 and 29 years old in good health. The CDR3 sequence: CATRRASIYEQYF. CDR3 nucleotide sequence: TGTGCCACCAGACGGGCTAGCATCTACGAGCAGTACTTC.